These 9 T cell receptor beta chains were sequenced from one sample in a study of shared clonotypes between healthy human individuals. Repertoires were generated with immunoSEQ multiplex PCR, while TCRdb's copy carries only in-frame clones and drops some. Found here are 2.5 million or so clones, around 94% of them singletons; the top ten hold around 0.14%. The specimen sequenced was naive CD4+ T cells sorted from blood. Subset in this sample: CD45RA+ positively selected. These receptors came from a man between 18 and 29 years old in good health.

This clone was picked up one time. The CDR3 spells CASSGGKMSNQPQHF. The CDR3 DNA reads as TGTGCCAGTAGCGGGGGGAAGATGAGCAATCAGCCCCAGCATTTT. The chain couples TRBV19 to TRBJ1-5, with a possible D match to TRBD1 (5 bases). The ends were cut back, 6 bases at V and 1 base at J, with 13 bases in the middle. CDR3 size: 15 residues. Per germline, CDR1 LNHDA and CDR2 SQIVND (reference sequence).

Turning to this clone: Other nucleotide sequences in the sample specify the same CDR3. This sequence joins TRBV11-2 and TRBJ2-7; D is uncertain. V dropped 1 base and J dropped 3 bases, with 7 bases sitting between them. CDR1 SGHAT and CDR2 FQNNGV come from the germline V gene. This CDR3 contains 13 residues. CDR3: CASSLGQYYEQYF. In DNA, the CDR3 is TGTGCCAGCAGCTTAGGACAATACTACGAGCAGTACTTC.

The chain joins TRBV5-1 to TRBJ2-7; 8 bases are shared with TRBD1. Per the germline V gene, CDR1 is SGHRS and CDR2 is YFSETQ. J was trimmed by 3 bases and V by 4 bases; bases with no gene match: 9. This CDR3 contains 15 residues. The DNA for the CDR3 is TGCGCCAGCAGCAGCCTCGGACAGGGTAACTACGAGCAGTACTTC. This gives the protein CASSSLGQGNYEQYF.

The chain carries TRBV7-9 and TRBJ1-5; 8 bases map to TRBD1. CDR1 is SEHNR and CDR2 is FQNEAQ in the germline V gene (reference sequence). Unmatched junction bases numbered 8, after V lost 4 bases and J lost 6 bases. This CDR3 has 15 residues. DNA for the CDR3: TGTGCCAGCAGCTCTGGACAGGGCGGCGGTCAGCCCCAGCATTTT. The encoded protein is CASSSGQGGGQPQHF.

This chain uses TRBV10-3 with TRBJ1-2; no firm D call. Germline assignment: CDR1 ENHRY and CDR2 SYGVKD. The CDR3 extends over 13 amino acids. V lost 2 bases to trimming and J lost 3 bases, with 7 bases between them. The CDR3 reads CAISESVYYGYTF. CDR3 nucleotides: TGTGCCATCAGTGAGAGCGTCTACTATGGCTACACCTTC.

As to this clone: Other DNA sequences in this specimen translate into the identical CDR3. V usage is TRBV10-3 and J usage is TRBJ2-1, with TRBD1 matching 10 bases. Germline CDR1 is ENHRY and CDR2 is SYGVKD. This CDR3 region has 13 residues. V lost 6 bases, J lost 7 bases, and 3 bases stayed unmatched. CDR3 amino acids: CAISGTGDNEQFF. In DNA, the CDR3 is TGTGCCATCAGCGGGACAGGGGATAATGAGCAGTTCTTC.

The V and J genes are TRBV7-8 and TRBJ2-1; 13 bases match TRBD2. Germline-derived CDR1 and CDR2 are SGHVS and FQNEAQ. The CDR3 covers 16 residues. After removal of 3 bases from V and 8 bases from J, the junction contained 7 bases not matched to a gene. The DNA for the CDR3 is TGTGCCAGCAGCTTCCTACTAGCGGGAGGGCCCTATGAGCAGTTCTTC. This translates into CASSFLLAGGPYEQFF.

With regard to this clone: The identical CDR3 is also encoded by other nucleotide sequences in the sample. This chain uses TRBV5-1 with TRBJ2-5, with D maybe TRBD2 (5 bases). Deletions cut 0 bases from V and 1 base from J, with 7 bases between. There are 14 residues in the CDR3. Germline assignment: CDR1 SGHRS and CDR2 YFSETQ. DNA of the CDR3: TGCGCCAGCAGCTTGGAGGCGGGCCAAGAGACCCAGTACTTC. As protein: CASSLEAGQETQYF.

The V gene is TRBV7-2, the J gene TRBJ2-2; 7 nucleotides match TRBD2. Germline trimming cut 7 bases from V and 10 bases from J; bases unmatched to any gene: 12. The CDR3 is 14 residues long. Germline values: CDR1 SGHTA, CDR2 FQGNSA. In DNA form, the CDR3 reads TGTGCCAGCACGACGTCACTAGCGCCCGCGGAGCTGTTTTTT. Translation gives CASTTSLAPAELFF.